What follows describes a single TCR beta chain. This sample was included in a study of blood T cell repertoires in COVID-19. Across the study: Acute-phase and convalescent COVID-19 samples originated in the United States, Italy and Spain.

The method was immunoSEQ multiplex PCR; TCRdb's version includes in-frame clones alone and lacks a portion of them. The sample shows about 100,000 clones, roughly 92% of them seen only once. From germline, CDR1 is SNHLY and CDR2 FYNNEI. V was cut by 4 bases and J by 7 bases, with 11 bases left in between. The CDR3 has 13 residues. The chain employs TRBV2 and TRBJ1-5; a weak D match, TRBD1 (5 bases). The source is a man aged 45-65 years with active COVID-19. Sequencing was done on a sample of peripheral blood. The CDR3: CASSAGYGQPQHF. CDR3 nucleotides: TGTGCCAGCAGTGCAGGGTACGGCCAGCCCCAGCATTTT.